The following is a TCR beta chain sequence with its context. Its antigen is unidentified. The data belong to a study of T cells in Graves' hyperthyroidism and ophthalmopathy. Study results and caveats: Blood also contained most expanded thyroid clonotypes above 0.001.

From RNA transcripts, TCR beta CDR3 regions were amplified. HTBI primers were employed in a first-round RT-PCR of the TCR CDR3. TCRdb ran MiXCR on the multiplex PCR reads and lists one entry per CDR3 protein. This sample has over 700,000 distinct CDR3 sequences, with around 38% found just once. The CDR3 contains 14 residues. V lost 5 bases, J lost 3 bases, and 13 bases lay in between. Germline lookup yields CDR1 LNHDA and CDR2 SQIVND (reference sequence). This receptor was identified in a man aged 18 to 30 with Graves' hyperthyroidism. The chain links TRBV19 to TRBJ1-1; D is possibly TRBD1 (6 bases). Material: blood. The chain's CDR3 is CASSQGGGHTEAFF. DNA for the CDR3: TGTGCCAGTAGTCAAGGGGGAGGGCACACTGAAGCTTTCTTT.